This TCR beta chain stems from a study of cytomegalovirus exposure and HLA in healthy donors. Primers for the PCR totalled 60 Vbeta and 13 Jbeta. The protocol was immunoSEQ multiplex PCR, while the TCRdb copy is restricted to in-frame clones and leaves out a portion. The sample holds approximately 150,000 clones, 75% to 90% seen once. From germline, CDR1 is MNHNS and CDR2 SASEGT. V trimming: 9 bases; J trimming: 8 bases; junction bases outside the gene matches: 14. The CDR3 is 15 amino acids. This sequence was found in a human donor in good health. The chain links TRBV6-1 to TRBJ2-1, with TRBD1 matching over 9 bases. Source material: PBMCs. This chain's CDR3 is CASIVQGARIHEQFF. Written as DNA, the CDR3 is TGTGCCAGTATCGTACAGGGGGCTCGGATCCATGAGCAGTTCTTC.